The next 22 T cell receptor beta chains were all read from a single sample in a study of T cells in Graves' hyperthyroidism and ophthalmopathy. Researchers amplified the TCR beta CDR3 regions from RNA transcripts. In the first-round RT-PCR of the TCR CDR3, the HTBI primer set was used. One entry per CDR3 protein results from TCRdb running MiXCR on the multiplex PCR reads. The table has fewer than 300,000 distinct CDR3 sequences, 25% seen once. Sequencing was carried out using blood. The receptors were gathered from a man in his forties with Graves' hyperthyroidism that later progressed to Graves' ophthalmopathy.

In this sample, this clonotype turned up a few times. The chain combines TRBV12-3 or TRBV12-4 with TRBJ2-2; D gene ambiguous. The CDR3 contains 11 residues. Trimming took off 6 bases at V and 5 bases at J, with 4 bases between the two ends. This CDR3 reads CASRRTGELFF. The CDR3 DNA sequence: TGTGCCAGCAGACGTACCGGGGAGCTGTTTTTT.

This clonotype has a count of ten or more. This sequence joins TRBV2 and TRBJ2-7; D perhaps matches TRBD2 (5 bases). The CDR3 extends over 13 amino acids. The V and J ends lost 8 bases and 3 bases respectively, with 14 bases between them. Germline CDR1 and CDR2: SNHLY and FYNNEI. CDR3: CASSLERSYEQYF. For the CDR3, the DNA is TGTGCCAGCTCTTTGGAGCGGAGCTACGAGCAGTACTTC.

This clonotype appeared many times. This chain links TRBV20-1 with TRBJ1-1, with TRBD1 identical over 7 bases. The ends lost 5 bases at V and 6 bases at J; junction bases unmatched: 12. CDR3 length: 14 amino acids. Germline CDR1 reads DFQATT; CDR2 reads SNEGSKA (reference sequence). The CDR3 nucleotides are TGCAGTGCTTGTTCGGCCAGGGGGTCCGCTGAAGCTTTCTTT. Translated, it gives CSACSARGSAEAFF.

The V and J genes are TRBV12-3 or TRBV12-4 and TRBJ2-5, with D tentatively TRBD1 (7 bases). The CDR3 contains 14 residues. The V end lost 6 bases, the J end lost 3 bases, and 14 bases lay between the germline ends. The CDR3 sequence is CASSVEGAEETQYF. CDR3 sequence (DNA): TGTGCCAGCAGCGTGGAGGGGGCTGAAGAGACCCAGTACTTC.

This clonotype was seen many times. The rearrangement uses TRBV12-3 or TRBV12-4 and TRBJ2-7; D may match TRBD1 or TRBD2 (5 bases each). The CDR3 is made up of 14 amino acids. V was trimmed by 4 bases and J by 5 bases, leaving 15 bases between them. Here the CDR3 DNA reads TGTGCCAGCAGTTACCAGGGAGCAGGCGACGAGCAGTACTTC. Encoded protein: CASSYQGAGDEQYF.

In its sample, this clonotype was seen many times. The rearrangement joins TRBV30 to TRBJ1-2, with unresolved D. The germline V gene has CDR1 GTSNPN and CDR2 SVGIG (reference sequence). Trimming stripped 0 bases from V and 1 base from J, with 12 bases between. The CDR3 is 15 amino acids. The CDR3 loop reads CAWSVRTYSNYGYTF. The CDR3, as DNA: TGTGCCTGGAGTGTACGGACCTACAGTAACTATGGCTACACCTTC. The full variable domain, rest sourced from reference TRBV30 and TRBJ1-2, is SQTIHQWPATLVQPVGSPLSLECTVEGTSNPNLYWYRQAAGRGLQLLFYSVGIGQISSEVPQNLSASRPQDRQFILSSKKLLLSDSGFYLCAWSVRTYSNYGYTFGSGTRLTVV.

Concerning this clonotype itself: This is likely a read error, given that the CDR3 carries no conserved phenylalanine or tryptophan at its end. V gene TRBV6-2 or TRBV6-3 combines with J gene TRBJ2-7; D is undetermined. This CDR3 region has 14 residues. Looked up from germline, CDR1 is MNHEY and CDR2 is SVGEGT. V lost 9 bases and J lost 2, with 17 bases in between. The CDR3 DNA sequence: TGTGCCAGTCGGAGCCAGAGTCCTCCCTACGAGCAGTACCTC. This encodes CASRSQSPPYEQYL.

The CDR3 reads CSGGSNQPQHF. In DNA, the CDR3 is TGCAGTGGGGGGAGCAATCAGCCCCAGCATTTT. This chain joins TRBV20-1 and TRBJ1-5; TRBD1 is a possible D gene (5 bases). CDR1 and CDR2 from the germline V gene are DFQATT and SNEGSKA (reference sequence). The length of the CDR3 is 11 residues. The V end lost 7 bases, the J end lost 1 base, and 5 bases lay between the germline ends.

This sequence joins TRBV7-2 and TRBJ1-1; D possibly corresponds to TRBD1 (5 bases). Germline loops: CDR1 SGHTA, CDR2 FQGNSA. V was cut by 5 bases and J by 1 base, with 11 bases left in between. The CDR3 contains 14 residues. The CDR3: CASSGDGGNTEAFF. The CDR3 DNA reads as TGTGCCAGCAGCGGGGACGGCGGGAACACTGAAGCTTTCTTT. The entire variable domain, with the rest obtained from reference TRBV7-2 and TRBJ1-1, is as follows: GAGVSQSPSNKVTEKGKDVELRCDPISGHTALYWYRQSLGQGLEFLIYFQGNSAPDKSGLPSDRFSAERTGGSVSTLTIQRTQQEDSAVYLCASSGDGGNTEAFFGQGTRLTVV.

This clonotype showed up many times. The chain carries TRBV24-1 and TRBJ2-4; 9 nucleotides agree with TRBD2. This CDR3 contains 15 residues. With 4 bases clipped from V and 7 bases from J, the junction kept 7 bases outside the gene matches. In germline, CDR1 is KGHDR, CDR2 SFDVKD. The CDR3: CATSDATSGSNIQYF. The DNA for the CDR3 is TGTGCCACCAGTGACGCGACTAGCGGATCTAACATTCAGTACTTC.

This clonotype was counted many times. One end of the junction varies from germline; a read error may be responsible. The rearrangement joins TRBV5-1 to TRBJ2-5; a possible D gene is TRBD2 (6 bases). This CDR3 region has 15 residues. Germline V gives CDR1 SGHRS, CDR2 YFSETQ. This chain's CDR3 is CASRVGGLVQEAQYF. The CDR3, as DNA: TGCGCCAGCAGAGTTGGAGGGCTGGTACAAGAGGCCCAGTACTTC.

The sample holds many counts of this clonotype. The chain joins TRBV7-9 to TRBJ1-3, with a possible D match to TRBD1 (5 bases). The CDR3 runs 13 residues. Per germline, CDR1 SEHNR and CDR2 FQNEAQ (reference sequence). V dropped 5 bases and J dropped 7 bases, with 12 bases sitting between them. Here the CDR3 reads CASSPDSSNTIYF. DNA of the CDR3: TGTGCCAGCAGCCCCGACAGCAGTAACACCATATATTTT.

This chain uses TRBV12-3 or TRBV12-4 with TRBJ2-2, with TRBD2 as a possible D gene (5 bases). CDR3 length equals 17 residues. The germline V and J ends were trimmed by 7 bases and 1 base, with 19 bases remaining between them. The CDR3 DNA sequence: TGTGCCAGCACGGTCCCGCTGGGTAGCGAGAACACCGGGGAGCTGTTTTTT. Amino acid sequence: CASTVPLGSENTGELFF.

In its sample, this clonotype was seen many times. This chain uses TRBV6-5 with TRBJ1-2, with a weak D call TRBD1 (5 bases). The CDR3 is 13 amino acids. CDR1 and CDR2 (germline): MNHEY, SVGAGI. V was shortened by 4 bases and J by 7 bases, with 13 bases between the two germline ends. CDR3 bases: TGTGCCAGCAGTTTCATGGAGGGGTCTGGCTACACCTTC. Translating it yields CASSFMEGSGYTF.

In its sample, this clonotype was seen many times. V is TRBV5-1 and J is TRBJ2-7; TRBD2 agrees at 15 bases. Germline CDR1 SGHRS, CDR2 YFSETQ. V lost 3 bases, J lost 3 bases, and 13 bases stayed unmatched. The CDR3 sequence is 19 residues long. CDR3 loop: CASSSPTGTSGRRNYEQYF. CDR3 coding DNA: TGCGCCAGCAGCTCACCAACCGGGACTAGCGGGAGGAGGAACTACGAGCAGTACTTC.

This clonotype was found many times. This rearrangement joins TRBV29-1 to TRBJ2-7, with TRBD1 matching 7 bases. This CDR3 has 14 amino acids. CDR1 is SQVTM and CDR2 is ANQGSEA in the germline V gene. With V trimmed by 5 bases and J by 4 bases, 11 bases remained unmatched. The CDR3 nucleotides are TGCAGCGTTCTCAGTGTCGGGACAGATTACGAGCAGTACTTC. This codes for CSVLSVGTDYEQYF.

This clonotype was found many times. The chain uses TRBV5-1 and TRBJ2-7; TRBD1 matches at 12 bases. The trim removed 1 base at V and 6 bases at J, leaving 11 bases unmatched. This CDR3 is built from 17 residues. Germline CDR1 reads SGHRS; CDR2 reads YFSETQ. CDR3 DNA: TGCGCCAGCAGCTTGATGGGACAGGGGGCGCCGGCAAGCGAGCAGTACTTC. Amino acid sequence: CASSLMGQGAPASEQYF.

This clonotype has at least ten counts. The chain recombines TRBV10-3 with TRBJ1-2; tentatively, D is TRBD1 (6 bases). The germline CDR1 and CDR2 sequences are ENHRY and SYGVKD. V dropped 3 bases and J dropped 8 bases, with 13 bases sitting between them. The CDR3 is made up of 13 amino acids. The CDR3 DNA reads TGTGCCATCAGTGAACCCACAGGGTCCGGCTACACCTTC. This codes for CAISEPTGSGYTF.

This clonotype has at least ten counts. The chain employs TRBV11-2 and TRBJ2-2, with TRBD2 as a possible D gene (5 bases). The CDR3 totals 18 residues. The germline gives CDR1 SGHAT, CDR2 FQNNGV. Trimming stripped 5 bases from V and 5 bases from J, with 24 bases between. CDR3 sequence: CASSLPPGRVGETGELFF. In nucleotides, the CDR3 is TGTGCCAGCAGCCTACCCCCAGGTCGAGTGGGAGAAACCGGGGAGCTGTTTTTT.

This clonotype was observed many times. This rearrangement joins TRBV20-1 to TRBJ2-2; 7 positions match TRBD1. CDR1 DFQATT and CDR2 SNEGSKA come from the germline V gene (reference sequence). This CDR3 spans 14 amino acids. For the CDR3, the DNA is TGCAGCTCCGGGACAGAAATGAACACCGGGGAGCTGTTTTTT. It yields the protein CSSGTEMNTGELFF.

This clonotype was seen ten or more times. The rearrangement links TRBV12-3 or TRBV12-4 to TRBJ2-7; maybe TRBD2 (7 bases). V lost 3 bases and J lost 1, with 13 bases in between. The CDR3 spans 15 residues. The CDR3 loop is CASSFSGTLSYEQYF. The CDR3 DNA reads TGTGCCAGCAGTTTCAGCGGGACACTATCCTACGAGCAGTACTTC.

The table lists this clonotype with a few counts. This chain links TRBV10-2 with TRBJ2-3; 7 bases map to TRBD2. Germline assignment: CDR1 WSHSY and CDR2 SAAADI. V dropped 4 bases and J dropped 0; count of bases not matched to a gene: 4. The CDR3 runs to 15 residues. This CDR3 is CASSALSGSTDTQYF. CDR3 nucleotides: TGCGCCAGCAGTGCCCTTAGCGGGAGCACAGATACGCAGTATTTT.